A selection of T cell receptor beta chains follows, all from one sample in a study of blood T cell repertoires in COVID-19. Data came from immunoSEQ multiplex PCR; TCRdb stores just in-frame clones and leaves some out. This table has 230,000 or so clones, 70% to 85% appearing once. Sequencing was carried out using peripheral blood. The receptors originated from a man between 35 and 55 years old who had recovered from COVID-19. CDR3s include the opening cysteine and the closing phenylalanine or tryptophan. A D gene is named only where the DNA matches it firmly. Clone size is given for some rows only: seen once, a few or many times, or a class if the clone is expanded.

CDR3 protein | CDR3 DNA | V gene | D gene | J gene | clone size
CASGPGWSYTF | TGTGCCAGCGGCCCCGGGTGGAGCTACACCTTC | TRBV6-6 | - | TRBJ1-2 | -
CASSQSTAHTRGYNSPLHF | TGCGCCAGCAGTCAATCGACAGCACACACTAGGGGGTATAATTCACCCCTCCACTTT | TRBV23-1 | - | TRBJ1-6 | -
CASSQGYGTEAFF | TGTGCCAGCAGCCAGGGGTATGGGACTGAAGCTTTCTTT | TRBV7-9 | - | TRBJ1-1 | -
CASSLVLGGEQFF | TGTGCCAGCAGCTTAGTACTCGGCGGTGAGCAGTTCTTC | TRBV7-9 | - | TRBJ2-1 | -
CASSEVGGGQETQYF | TGTGCCAGCAGTGAAGTAGGGGGGGGCCAGGAGACCCAGTACTTC | TRBV6-1 | - | TRBJ2-5 | few
CASRPRGNSNQPQHF | TGTGCCAGCAGACCTCGGGGAAATAGCAATCAGCCCCAGCATTTT | TRBV6-1 | - | TRBJ1-5 | -
CSVGQGYSYEQYF | TGCAGCGTTGGACAGGGATACTCCTACGAGCAGTACTTC | TRBV29-1 | TRBD1 | TRBJ2-7 | -
CSVIWPIMNTEAFF | TGCAGCGTCATTTGGCCGATAATGAACACTGAAGCTTTCTTT | TRBV29-1 | - | TRBJ1-1 | -
CASSPLGSSYEQYF | TGTGCCAGCTCACCACTGGGCAGCTCCTACGAGCAGTACTTC | TRBV18 | - | TRBJ2-7 | -
CASSLEQGTSGAFF | TGCGCCAGCAGCTTGGAGCAGGGGACGAGTGGGGCTTTCTTT | TRBV5-1 | - | TRBJ1-1 | -
CASSLVTGGNQPQHF | TGTGCCAGCAGCTTGGTGACAGGGGGCAATCAGCCCCAGCATTTT | TRBV7-2 | TRBD1 | TRBJ1-5 | -
CASSILLARYNEQFF | TGTGCCAGTAGTATATTGCTAGCTAGGTACAATGAGCAGTTCTTC | TRBV19 | - | TRBJ2-1 | -